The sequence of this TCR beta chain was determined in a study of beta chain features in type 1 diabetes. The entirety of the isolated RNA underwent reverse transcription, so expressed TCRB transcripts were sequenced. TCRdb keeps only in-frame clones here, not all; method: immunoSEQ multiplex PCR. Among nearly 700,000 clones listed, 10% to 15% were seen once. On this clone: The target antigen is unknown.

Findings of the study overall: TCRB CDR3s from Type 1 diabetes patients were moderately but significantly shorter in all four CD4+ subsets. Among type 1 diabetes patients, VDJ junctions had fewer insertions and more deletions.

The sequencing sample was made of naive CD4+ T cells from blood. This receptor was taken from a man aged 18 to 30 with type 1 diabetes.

The CDR3 loop is CASGVGTMDSPLHF. The CDR3 nucleotides read TGTGCCAGTGGGGTCGGGACGATGGATTCACCCCTCCACTTT. The chain carries TRBV28 and TRBJ1-6; D is perhaps TRBD1 (5 bases). The CDR3 totals 14 residues. In germline, CDR1 is MDHEN, CDR2 SYDVKM. V was cut by 9 bases and J by 8 bases, with 17 bases left in between.